Each of the 2 T cell receptor beta chains below was sequenced from the same sample in a study of shared clonotypes between healthy human individuals. Sequencing used immunoSEQ multiplex PCR; TCRdb keeps in-frame clones, though not all of them. The profile covers roughly 1.5 million clones, with approximately 98% appearing a single time and around 0.45% taken by the ten largest. The specimen was naive CD4+ T cells sorted from blood. Specified subset: CD45RA+ positively selected. Receptors were obtained from a man between 25 and 39 years old in good health.

The chain carries TRBV5-1 and TRBJ2-3, with TRBD2 matching over 9 bases. With V trimmed by 4 bases and J by 3 bases, 9 bases remained unmatched. This CDR3 is built from 16 residues. Germline CDR1 and CDR2: SGHRS and YFSETQ. CDR3 loop: CASSPGGGRGTDTQYF. The CDR3 region has the DNA TGCGCCAGCAGCCCTGGTGGCGGGAGGGGGACAGATACGCAGTATTTT.

This chain uses TRBV7-8 with TRBJ1-2; D is uncertain. Germline V gene lookup returns CDR1 SGHVS and CDR2 FQNEAQ. The CDR3 totals 14 residues. V lost 4 bases to trimming and J lost 7 bases, with 16 bases between them. CDR3 region: CASSSRPGVSGYTF. CDR3 in DNA: TGTGCCAGCAGCTCAAGACCTGGAGTCAGTGGCTACACCTTC.